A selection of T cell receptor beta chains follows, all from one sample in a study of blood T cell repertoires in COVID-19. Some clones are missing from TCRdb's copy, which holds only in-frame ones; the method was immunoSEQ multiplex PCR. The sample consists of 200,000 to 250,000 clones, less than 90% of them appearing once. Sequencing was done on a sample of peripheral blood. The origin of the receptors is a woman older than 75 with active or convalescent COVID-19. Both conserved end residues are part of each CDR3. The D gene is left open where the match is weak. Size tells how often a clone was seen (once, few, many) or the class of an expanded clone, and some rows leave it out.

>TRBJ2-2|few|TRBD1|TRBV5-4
CASSRDSVSNTGELFF
TGTGCCAGCAGCCGGGACAGCGTCTCGAACACCGGGGAGCTGTTTTTT
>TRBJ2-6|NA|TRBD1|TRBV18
CASSPDRANSGANVLTF
TGTGCCAGCTCACCTGACAGGGCAAACTCTGGGGCCAACGTCCTGACTTTC
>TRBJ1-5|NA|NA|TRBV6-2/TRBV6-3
CASSSLDSSNQPQHF
TGTGCCAGCAGTTCCCTCGACAGTAGCAATCAGCCCCAGCATTTT
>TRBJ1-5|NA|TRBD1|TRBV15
CATSGSDRVKQPQHF
TGTGCCACCAGCGGCTCGGACAGGGTAAAACAGCCCCAGCATTTT
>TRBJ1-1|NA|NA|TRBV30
CAWSVRNTEAFF
TGTGCCTGGAGTGTTCGGAACACTGAAGCTTTCTTT
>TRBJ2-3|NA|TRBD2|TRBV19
CASSTGLAGTTDTQYF
TGTGCCAGTAGTACGGGACTAGCGGGGACCACAGATACGCAGTATTTT
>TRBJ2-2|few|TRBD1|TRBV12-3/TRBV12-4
CASSGQGAGELFF
TGTGCCAGCAGTGGACAGGGGGCCGGGGAGCTGTTTTTT
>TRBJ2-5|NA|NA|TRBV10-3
CAISDRGKTQYF
TGTGCCATCAGTGACAGGGGTAAGACCCAGTACTTC
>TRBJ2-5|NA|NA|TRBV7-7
CASSWGRRDGGQETQYF
TGTGCTAGCAGCTGGGGACGGAGGGACGGCGGACAAGAGACCCAGTACTTC
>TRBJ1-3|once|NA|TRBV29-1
CSVDTDGNTIYF
TGCAGCGTTGATACAGATGGAAACACCATATATTTT